Listed below are T cell receptor beta chains from one sample, sequenced in a study of blood T cell repertoires in COVID-19. This table comes from immunoSEQ multiplex PCR, and its TCRdb copy is limited to in-frame clones, with some not included. The table has approximately 100,000 clones, 80% to 95% seen once. What was sequenced was peripheral blood. The receptors come from a man in his 70s with acute or convalescent COVID-19. Each CDR3 is given with its conserved first and last residue. The D gene is left open where the match is weak. Clone sizes are given selectively: once, few, many, or a class where the clone is expanded.

CDR3 length	V gene	J gene	clone size	D gene	CDR3 DNA	CDR3 protein
15	TRBV7-8	TRBJ1-1	.	.	TGTGCCAGCAGCTCTCGGGTGACAGGAGGCACTGAAGCTTTCTTT	CASSSRVTGGTEAFF
13	TRBV29-1	TRBJ2-5	.	.	TGCAGCGTTGAGGGCCAGTTCCAAGAGACCCAGTACTTC	CSVEGQFQETQYF
15	TRBV6-5	TRBJ2-3	.	.	TGTGCCAGCAGTCCCCGGGGGGCCAGCACAGATACGCAGTATTTT	CASSPRGASTDTQYF
16	TRBV11-2	TRBJ1-4	.	TRBD1	TGTGCCAGCAGCTTCCCGGGGACAGGGGCGGCTGAAAAACTGTTTTTT	CASSFPGTGAAEKLFF
14	TRBV5-5	TRBJ1-2	.	TRBD1	TGTGCCAGCAGCTGGGGACAGGGGAACTATGGCTACACCTTC	CASSWGQGNYGYTF
12	TRBV27	TRBJ1-1	.	.	TGTGCCAGCAAGAACATGAACACTGAAGCTTTCTTT	CASKNMNTEAFF
14	TRBV9	TRBJ1-4	.	.	TGTGCCAGCAGTTACACCGCAACTAATGAAAAACTGTTTTTT	CASSYTATNEKLFF
15	TRBV2	TRBJ2-5	few	.	TGTGCCAGCAGTGAAGGTTCCGGTCCACAAGAGACCCAGTACTTC	CASSEGSGPQETQYF
15	TRBV4-3	TRBJ2-7	.	.	TGCGCCAGCAGCCAAGTGGAGACAGGCTCCTACGAGCAGTACTTC	CASSQVETGSYEQYF
13	TRBV25-1	TRBJ2-1	.	.	TGTGCGGTGGTAGCGGACTCCTACAATGAGCAGTTCTTC	CAVVADSYNEQFF
15	TRBV2	TRBJ2-3	.	.	TGTGCCAGCAGACAAATAGGGGGGGGCACAGATACGCAGTATTTT	CASRQIGGGTDTQYF
16	TRBV20-1	TRBJ1-6	.	TRBD1	TGCAGTGCTAGTCATCGGACAGGTCCTAATAATTCACCCCTCCACTTT	CSASHRTGPNNSPLHF
15	TRBV10-1	TRBJ2-7	.	TRBD1	TGCGCCAGCAGTGACCAGGGACAGGGGAATTACGAGCAGTACTTC	CASSDQGQGNYEQYF
13	TRBV29-1	TRBJ1-4	.	.	TGCAGCGCATACACGGAGGGAGGAGAAAAACTGTTTTTT	CSAYTEGGEKLFF
15	TRBV19	TRBJ1-6	.	TRBD1	TGTGCCAGTAGTACCTGGACAGGGAAGAGGTCACCCCTCCACTTT	CASSTWTGKRSPLHF
15	TRBV9	TRBJ2-7	.	TRBD2	TGTGCCAGCAGCACAGGGCCTAGCGGGCGCTACGAGCAGTACTTC	CASSTGPSGRYEQYF